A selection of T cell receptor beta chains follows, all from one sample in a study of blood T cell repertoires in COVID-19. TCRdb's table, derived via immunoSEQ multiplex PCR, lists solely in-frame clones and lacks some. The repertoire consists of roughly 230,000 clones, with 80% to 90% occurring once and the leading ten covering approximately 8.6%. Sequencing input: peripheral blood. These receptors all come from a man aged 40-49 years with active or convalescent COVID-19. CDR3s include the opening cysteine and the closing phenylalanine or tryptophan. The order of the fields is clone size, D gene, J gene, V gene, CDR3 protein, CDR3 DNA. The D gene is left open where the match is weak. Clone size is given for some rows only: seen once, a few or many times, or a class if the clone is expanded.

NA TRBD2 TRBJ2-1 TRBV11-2 CASSRREASYNEQFF TGTGCCAGCAGCCGCCGGGAGGCGTCCTACAATGAGCAGTTCTTC
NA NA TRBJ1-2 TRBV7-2 CASSRPGNDYGYTF TGTGCCAGCAGCCGGCCGGGGAATGACTATGGCTACACCTTC
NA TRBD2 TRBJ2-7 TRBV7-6 CASSQGGTSVSTYEQYF TGTGCCAGCAGCCAGGGGGGGACTAGCGTCTCCACCTACGAGCAGTACTTC
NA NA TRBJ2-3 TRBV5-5 CASSRQAITDTQYF TGTGCCAGCAGTCGTCAGGCAATCACAGATACGCAGTATTTT
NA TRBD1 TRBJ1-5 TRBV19 CASSPGTAIIQPQHF TGTGCCAGTAGTCCCGGGACAGCTATAATTCAGCCCCAGCATTTT
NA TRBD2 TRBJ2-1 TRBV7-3 CASSLTSLAGVANEQFF TGTGCCAGCAGCTTAACGTCACTAGCGGGAGTGGCGAATGAGCAGTTCTTC
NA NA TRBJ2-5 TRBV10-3 CAISERERETQYF TGTGCCATCAGTGAACGTGAGAGAGAGACCCAGTACTTC
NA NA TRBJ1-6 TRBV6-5 CASRGLGSRNSPLHF TGTGCCAGCCGAGGCCTGGGGAGCAGGAACTCACCCCTCCACTTT
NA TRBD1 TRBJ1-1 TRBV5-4 CASSLGDRLWDTEAFF TGTGCCAGCAGCTTGGGGGACAGGCTATGGGACACTGAAGCTTTCTTT
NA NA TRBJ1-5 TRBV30 CAWSVRGISEPQHF TGTGCCTGGAGTGTGAGGGGGATTTCGGAGCCCCAGCATTTT
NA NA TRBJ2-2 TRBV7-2 CASTRRAGSDTGELFF TGTGCCAGCACCCGCCGGGCGGGTAGCGACACCGGGGAGCTGTTTTTT
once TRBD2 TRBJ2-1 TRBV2 CASSLAEYNEQFF TGTGCCAGCAGCCTAGCGGAATACAATGAGCAGTTCTTC
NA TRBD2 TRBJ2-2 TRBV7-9 CASSPRGTSNGELFF TGTGCCAGCAGCCCAAGAGGGACTAGCAACGGGGAGCTGTTTTTT
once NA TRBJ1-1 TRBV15 CATSRDLLNTEAFF TGTGCCACCAGCAGAGATCTACTGAACACTGAAGCTTTCTTT
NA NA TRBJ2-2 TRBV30 CAWSVGLTGELFF TGTGCCTGGAGTGTCGGTTTAACCGGGGAGCTGTTTTTT
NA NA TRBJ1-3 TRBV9 CASSADGGSGNTIYF TGTGCCAGCAGCGCGGACGGAGGATCTGGAAACACCATATATTTT